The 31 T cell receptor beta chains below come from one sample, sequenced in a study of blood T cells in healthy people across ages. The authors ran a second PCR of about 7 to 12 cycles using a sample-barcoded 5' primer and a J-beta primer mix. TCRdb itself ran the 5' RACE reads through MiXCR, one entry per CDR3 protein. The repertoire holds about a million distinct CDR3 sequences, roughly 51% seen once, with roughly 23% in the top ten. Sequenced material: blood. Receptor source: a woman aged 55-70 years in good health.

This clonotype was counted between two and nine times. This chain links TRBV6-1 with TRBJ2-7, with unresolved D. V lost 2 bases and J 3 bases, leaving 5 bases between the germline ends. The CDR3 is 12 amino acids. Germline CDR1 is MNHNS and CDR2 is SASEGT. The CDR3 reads CASSEIRYEQYF. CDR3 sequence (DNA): TGTGCCAGCAGTGAAATACGCTACGAGCAGTACTTC.

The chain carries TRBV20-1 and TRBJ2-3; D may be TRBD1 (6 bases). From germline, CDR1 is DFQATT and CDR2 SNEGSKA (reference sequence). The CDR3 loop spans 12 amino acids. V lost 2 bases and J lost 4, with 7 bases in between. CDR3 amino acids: CSARKGADTQYF. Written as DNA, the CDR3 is TGCAGTGCTAGAAAGGGGGCAGATACGCAGTATTTT.

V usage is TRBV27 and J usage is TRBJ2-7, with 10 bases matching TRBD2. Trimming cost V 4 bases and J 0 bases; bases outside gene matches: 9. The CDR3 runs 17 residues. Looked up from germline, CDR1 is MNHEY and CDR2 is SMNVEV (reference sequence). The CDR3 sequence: CASSSPRLAGSSYEQYF. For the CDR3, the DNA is TGTGCCAGCAGTTCGCCCCGACTAGCGGGTAGCTCCTACGAGCAGTACTTC.

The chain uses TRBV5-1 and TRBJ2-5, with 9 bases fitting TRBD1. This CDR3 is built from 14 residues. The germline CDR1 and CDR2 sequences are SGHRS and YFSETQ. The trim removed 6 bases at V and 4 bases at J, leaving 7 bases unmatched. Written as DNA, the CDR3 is TGCGCCAGCACACCGGGACAGGGAGCAGAGACCCAGTACTTC. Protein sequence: CASTPGQGAETQYF.

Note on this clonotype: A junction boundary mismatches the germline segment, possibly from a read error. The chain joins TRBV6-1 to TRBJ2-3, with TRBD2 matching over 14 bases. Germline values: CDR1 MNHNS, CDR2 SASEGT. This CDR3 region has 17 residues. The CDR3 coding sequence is TGTGCCAGTAGTGTGACCGGACTAGCGGGAGGACCATTGATGCAGTATTTT. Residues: CASSVTGLAGGPLMQYF.

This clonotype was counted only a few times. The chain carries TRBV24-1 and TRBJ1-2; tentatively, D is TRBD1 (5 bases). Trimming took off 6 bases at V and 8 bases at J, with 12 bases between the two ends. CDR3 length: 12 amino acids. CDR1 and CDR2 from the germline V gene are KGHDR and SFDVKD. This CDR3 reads CATSTVGVGYTF. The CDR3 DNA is TGTGCCACCAGTACCGTAGGGGTCGGCTACACCTTC.

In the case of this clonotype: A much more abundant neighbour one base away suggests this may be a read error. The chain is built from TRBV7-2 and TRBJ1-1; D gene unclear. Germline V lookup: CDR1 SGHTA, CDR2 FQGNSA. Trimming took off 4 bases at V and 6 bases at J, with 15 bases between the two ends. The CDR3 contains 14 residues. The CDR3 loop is CASSSTRKRPEAFF. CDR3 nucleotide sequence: TGTGCCAGCAGCTCCACCCGTAAGCGCCCTGAAGCTTTCTTT. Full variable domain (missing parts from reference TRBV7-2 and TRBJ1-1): GAGVSQSPSNKVTEKGKDVELRCDPISGHTALYWYRQSLGQGLEFLIYFQGNSAPDKSGLPSDRFSAERTGGSVSTLTIQRTQQEDSAVYLCASSSTRKRPEAFFGQGTRLTVV.

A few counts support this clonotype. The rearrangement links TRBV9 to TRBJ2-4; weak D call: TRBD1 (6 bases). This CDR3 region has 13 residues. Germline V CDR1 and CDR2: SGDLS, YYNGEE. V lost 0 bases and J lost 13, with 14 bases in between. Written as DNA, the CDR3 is TGTGCCAGCAGCGTAGTGGGGGCTGGGGAGCAGTACTTC. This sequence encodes CASSVVGAGEQYF.

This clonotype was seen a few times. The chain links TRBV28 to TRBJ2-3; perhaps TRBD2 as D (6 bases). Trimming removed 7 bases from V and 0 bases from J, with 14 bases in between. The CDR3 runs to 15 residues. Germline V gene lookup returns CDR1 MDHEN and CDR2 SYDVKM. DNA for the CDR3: TGTGCCAGCAAGCGGAGGGTGGATAGCACAGATACGCAGTATTTT. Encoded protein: CASKRRVDSTDTQYF.

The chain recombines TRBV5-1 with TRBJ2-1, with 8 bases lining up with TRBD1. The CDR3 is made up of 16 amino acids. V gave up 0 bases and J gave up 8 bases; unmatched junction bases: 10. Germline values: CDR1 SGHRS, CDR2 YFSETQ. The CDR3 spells CASSLALQGAIDEQFF. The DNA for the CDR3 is TGCGCCAGCAGCTTGGCCCTTCAGGGGGCGATCGATGAGCAGTTCTTC.

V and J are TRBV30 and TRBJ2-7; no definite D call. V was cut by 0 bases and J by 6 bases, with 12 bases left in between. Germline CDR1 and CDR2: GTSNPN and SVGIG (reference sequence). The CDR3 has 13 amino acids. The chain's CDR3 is CAWSVNGKAEQYF. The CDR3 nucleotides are TGTGCCTGGAGTGTAAATGGAAAGGCCGAGCAGTACTTC.

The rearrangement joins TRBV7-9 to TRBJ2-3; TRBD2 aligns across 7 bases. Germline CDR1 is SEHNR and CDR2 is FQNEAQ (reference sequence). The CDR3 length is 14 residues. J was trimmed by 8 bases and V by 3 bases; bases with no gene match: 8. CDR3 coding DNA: TGTGCCAGCAGCTTTATCCAGCGGGGAGGTACGCAGTATTTT. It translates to CASSFIQRGGTQYF.

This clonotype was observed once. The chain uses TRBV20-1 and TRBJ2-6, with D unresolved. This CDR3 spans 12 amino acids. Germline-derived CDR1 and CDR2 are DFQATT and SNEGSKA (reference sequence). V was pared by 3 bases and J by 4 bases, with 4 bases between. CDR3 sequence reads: CSASRGANVLTF. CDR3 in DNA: TGCAGTGCTAGCCGGGGGGCCAACGTCCTGACTTTC.

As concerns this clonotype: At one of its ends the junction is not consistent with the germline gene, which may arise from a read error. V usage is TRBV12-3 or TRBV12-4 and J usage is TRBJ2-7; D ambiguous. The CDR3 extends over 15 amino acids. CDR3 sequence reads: CASSLSGPKAYERYF. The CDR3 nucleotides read TGTGCCAGCAGTTTGTCCGGACCTAAAGCCTACGAGCGGTACTTC.

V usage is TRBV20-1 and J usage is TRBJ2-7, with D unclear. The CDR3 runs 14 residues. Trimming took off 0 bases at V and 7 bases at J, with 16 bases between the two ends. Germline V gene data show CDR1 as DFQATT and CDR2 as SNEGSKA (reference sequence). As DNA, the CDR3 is TGCAGTGCTAGAGATCTTGTTAATCTGGGGGAGCAGTACTTC. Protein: CSARDLVNLGEQYF.

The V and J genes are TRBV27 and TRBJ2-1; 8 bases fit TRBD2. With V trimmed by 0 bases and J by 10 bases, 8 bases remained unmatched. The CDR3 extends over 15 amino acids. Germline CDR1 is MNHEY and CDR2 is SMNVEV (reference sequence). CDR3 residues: CASSLSAGGPTEQFF. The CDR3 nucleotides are TGTGCCAGCAGTTTATCGGCGGGAGGCCCTACCGAGCAGTTCTTC.

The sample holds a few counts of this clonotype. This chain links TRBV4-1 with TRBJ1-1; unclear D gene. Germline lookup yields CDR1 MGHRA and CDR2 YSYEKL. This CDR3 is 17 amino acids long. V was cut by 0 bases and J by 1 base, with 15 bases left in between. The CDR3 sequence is CASSQDRRPWGNTEAFF. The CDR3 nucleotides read TGCGCCAGCAGCCAAGATAGGCGACCTTGGGGGAACACTGAAGCTTTCTTT.

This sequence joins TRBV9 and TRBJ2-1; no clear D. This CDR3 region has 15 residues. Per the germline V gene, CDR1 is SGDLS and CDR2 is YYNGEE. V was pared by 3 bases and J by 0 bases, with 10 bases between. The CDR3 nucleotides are TGTGCCAGCAGCGAGACTCAGGCCTCCTACAATGAGCAGTTCTTC. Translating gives CASSETQASYNEQFF. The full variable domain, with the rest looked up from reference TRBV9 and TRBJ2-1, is DSGVTQTPKHLITATGQRVTLRCSPRSGDLSVYWYQQSLDQGLQFLIQYYNGEERAKGNILERFSAQQFPDLHSELNLSSLELGDSALYFCASSETQASYNEQFFGPGTRLTVL.

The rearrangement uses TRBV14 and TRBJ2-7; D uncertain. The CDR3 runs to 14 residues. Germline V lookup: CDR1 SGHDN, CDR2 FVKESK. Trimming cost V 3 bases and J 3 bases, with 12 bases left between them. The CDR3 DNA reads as TGTGCCAGCAGCCATCGGGTCTTCAGCTACGAGCAGTACTTC. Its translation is CASSHRVFSYEQYF.

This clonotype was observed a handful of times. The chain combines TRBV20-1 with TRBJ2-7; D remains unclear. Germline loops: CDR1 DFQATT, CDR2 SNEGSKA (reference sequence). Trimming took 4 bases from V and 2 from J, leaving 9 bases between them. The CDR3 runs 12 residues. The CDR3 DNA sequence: TGCAGTGCTAATTTAGGAACCTACGAGCAGTACTTC. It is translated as CSANLGTYEQYF.

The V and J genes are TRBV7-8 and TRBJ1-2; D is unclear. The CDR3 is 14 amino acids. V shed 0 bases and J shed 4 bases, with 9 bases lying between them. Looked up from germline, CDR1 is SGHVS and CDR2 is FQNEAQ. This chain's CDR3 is CASSLAADIYGYTF. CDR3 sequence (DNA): TGTGCCAGCAGCTTAGCTGCAGATATCTATGGCTACACCTTC.

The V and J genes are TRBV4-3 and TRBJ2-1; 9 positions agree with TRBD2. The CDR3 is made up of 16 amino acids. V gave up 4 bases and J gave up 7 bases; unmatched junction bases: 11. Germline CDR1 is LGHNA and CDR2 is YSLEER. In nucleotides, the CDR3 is TGCGCCAGCAGCCGGGACATCAGCGGGGGGCGGAATGAGCAGTTCTTC. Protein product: CASSRDISGGRNEQFF.

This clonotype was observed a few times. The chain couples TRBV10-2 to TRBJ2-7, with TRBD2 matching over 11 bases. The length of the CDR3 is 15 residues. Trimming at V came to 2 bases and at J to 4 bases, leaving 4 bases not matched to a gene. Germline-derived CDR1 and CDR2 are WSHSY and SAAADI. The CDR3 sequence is CASSETSGSGYEQYF. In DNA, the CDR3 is TGCGCCAGCAGTGAGACTAGCGGGAGTGGGTACGAGCAGTACTTC.

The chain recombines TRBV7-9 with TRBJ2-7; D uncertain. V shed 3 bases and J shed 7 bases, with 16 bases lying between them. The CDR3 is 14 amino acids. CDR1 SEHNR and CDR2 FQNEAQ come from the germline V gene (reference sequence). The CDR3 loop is CASSFSNLYNEQYF. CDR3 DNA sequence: TGTGCCAGCAGCTTCTCCAACCTCTACAATGAGCAGTACTTC.

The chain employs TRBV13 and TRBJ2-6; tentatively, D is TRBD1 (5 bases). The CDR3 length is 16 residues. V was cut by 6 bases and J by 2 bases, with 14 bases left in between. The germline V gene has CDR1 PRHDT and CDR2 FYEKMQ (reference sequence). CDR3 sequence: CASSNQGATGANVLTF. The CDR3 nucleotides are TGTGCCAGCAGTAACCAGGGTGCCACTGGGGCCAACGTCCTGACTTTC. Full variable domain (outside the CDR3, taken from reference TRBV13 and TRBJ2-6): AAGVIQSPRHLIKEKRETATLKCYPIPRHDTVYWYQQGPGQDPQFLISFYEKMQSDKGSIPDRFSAQQFSDYHSELNMSSLELGDSALYFCASSNQGATGANVLTFGAGSRLTVL.

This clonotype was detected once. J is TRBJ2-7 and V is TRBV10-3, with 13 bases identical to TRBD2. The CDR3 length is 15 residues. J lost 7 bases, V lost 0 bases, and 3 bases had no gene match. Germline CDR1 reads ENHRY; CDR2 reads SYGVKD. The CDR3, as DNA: TGTGCCATCAGTGAGTCGGGACTAGCGGGAAGGGAGCAGTACTTC. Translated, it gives CAISESGLAGREQYF.

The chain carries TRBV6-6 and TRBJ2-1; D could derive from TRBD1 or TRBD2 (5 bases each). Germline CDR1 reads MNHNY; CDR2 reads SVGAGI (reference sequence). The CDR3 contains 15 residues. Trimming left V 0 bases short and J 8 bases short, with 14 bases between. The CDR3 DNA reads TGTGCCAGCAGTTACTCGATGCCTAGAGGGGATGAGCAGTTCTTC. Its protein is CASSYSMPRGDEQFF.

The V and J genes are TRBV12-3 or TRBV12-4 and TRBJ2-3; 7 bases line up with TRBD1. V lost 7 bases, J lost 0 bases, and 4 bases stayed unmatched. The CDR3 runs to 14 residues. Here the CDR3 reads CASTRQGSTDTQYF. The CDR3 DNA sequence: TGTGCCAGCACGCGACAGGGTAGCACAGATACGCAGTATTTT.

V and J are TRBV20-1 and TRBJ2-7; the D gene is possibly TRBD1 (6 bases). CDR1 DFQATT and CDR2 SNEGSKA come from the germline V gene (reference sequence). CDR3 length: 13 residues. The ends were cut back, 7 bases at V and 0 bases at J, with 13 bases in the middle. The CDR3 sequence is CSGRRTDSYEQYF. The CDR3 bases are TGCAGTGGCCGAAGGACAGACTCCTACGAGCAGTACTTC.

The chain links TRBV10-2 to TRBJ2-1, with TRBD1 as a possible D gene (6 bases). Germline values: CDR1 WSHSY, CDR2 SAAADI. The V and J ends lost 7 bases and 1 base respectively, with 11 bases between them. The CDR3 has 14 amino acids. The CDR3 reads CASNSRGSYNEQFF. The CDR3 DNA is TGCGCCAGCAACTCCAGGGGATCCTACAATGAGCAGTTCTTC.

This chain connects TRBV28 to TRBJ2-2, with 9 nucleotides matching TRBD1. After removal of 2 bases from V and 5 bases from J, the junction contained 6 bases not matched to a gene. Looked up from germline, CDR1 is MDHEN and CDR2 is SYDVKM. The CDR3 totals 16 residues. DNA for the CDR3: TGTGCCAGCAGTTTAATGGACAGGGGTGGTACCGGGGAGCTGTTTTTT. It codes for CASSLMDRGGTGELFF.